This T cell receptor (beta chain) emerged from a study of vaccination and CD4 T cells after COVID-19. Study conclusions and caveats: Of the reactive clones in convalescent patients, a median about 86% showed up only post-vaccination.

Note on this clonotype: What it binds is not known.

The treatment is: roughly 10-day PBMC culture with coronavirus spike peptide pools or control peptides (ViraFEST assay). Investigators obtained the unexposed donor's CD4+ T cells before the COVID-19 pandemic (2011-2018). This CDR3 is built from 15 residues. CDR1 and CDR2 from the germline V gene are MNHEY and SVGAGI. The junction had 2 bases not matched to a gene; V was cut back by 4 bases and J by 1 base. With the Oncomine TCR Beta short-read assay, DNA from cultured CD4+ T cells was sequenced. MiXCR, run by TCRdb on the PCR reads, gives a single entry per CDR3 protein. The sample includes under 10,000 distinct CDR3 sequences, roughly 61% of them seen just once.

This clonotype was sampled from a human donor in good health. The V call is TRBV6-5, the J call TRBJ2-2, with 8 bases lining up with TRBD1. Sequenced input: CD4+ T cells from blood, cultured in vitro. The CDR3 nucleotides are TGTGCCAGCAGTTTCGGACAGGGGAACACCGGGGAGCTGTTTTTT. Residues: CASSFGQGNTGELFF.